This TCR beta chain was sequenced during a study of response to subunit inactivated influenza vaccine. General study findings and limits: T cells newly recruited by each seasonal influenza vaccination are few, the authors suggested.

TCRdb reprocessed the RT-PCR reads via MiXCR and lists one record per CDR3 protein. Of a few hundred thousand distinct CDR3 sequences in the sample, around 13% were seen once. On this clonotype: Its cognate antigen is unknown.

CDR1 is KGHSH, CDR2 LQKENI, per germline. V was trimmed by 4 bases and J by 6 bases, leaving 10 bases between them. This CDR3 has 12 amino acids. This receptor was taken from a man aged 45-65 years who received an inactivated influenza vaccine. This rearrangement joins TRBV18 to TRBJ2-7; D may be TRBD1 (6 bases). Specimen: PBMCs from blood, collected 11 to 12 days after vaccination. CDR3 loop: CASSQTGPEQYF. The CDR3 nucleotides read TGTGCCAGCTCACAGACAGGTCCCGAGCAGTACTTC.